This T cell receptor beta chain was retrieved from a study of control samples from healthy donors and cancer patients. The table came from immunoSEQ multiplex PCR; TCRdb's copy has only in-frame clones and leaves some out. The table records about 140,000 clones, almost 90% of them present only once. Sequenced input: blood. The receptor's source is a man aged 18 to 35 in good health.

CDR3 loop: CASKSPGQGYEQYF. As DNA, the CDR3 is TGTGCCAGTAAGTCACCAGGACAGGGCTACGAGCAGTACTTC. The chain links TRBV19 to TRBJ2-7; 8 bases are a match to TRBD1. The germline CDR1 and CDR2 sequences are LNHDA and SQIVND (reference sequence). V gave up 7 bases and J gave up 3 bases; unmatched junction bases: 8. This CDR3 is built from 14 residues.